In its sample, the clone carrying this T cell receptor (beta chain) was seen a few times. Antigen unknown. Trimming cost V 6 bases and J 1 base, with 10 bases left between them. Germline lookup yields CDR1 ENHRY and CDR2 SYGVKD. The CDR3 covers 13 residues. This sample is part of a study of beta chain features in type 1 diabetes. General observations from the study: Shorter TCRB CDR3s, moderately but significantly so, marked every one of the four CD4+ subsets in Type 1 diabetes patients. Sampled from patients, naive, central memory and Treg TCRB repertoires appeared more similar than those sampled from healthy donors.

Reverse transcription of all isolated RNA meant that expressed TCRB transcripts were sequenced. Some clones are missing from TCRdb's copy, which holds only in-frame ones; the method was immunoSEQ multiplex PCR. The table shows 900,000 or so clones, with 17% occurring only once. Sequencing used naive CD4+ T cells from blood. J is TRBJ2-7 and V is TRBV10-3; D is perhaps TRBD1 (6 bases). This sequence originates from a woman between 18 and 29 years old in good health. The CDR3 region is CAISDTGSYEQYF. CDR3 coding DNA: TGTGCCATCAGCGATACAGGGTCCTACGAGCAGTACTTC.